These T cell receptor beta chains were read from a single sample in a study of blood T cell repertoires in COVID-19. Sequenced by immunoSEQ multiplex PCR; TCRdb stores in-frame clones only, minus some. The sample has about 270,000 clones; roughly 80% are singletons. The sample consisted of peripheral blood. The receptor source for this set is a woman between 45 and 60 years old with active or convalescent COVID-19. The CDR3 runs from the conserved cysteine through the conserved F or W. Each record gives: D gene, J gene, clone size, V gene, CDR3 protein, CDR3 DNA. The D gene is left open where the match is weak. Some rows mark clone size as missing; the rest say once, few, many or name a class of expanded clone.

TRBD1 | TRBJ1-5 | NA | TRBV15 | CATSMDRSLAFQPQHF | TGTGCCACCAGCATGGACAGGAGTTTAGCCTTTCAGCCCCAGCATTTT
NA | TRBJ1-5 | NA | TRBV28 | CASSLWGIGVNQPQHF | TGTGCCAGCAGTTTATGGGGGATCGGGGTCAATCAGCCCCAGCATTTT
NA | TRBJ2-1 | NA | TRBV11-2 | CASSLDHGNEQFF | TGTGCCAGCAGCTTAGATCACGGCAATGAGCAGTTCTTC
NA | TRBJ1-1 | NA | TRBV3-1/TRBV3-2 | CASSPYPRSEAFF | TGTGCCAGCAGCCCGTATCCGAGATCGGAGGCTTTCTTT
TRBD1 | TRBJ2-3 | NA | TRBV5-6 | CASSFGQGTTDTQYF | TGTGCCAGCAGTTTTGGACAGGGGACGACAGATACGCAGTATTTT
NA | TRBJ2-5 | NA | TRBV3-1/TRBV3-2 | CASSQGLGTRGRQETQYF | TGTGCCAGCAGCCAAGGATTAGGGACAAGGGGCCGCCAAGAGACCCAGTACTTC
TRBD2 | TRBJ2-1 | NA | TRBV18 | CASSPWREDNEQFF | TGTGCCAGCTCACCATGGCGGGAGGACAATGAGCAGTTCTTC
NA | TRBJ1-5 | NA | TRBV5-1 | CASSLLGEGQPQHF | TGCGCCAGCAGCTTGCTGGGGGAGGGTCAGCCCCAGCATTTT
NA | TRBJ2-5 | NA | TRBV6-1 | CASSKAPGGQETQYF | TGTGCCAGCAGTAAAGCTCCCGGGGGTCAAGAGACCCAGTACTTC
TRBD2 | TRBJ2-7 | NA | TRBV5-1 | CASSPGTSGRDYEQYF | TGCGCCAGCAGCCCTGGGACTAGCGGGAGAGATTACGAGCAGTACTTC
NA | TRBJ2-5 | once | TRBV19 | CASSINELQETQYF | TGTGCCAGTAGTATTAATGAACTCCAAGAGACCCAGTACTTC
TRBD1 | TRBJ2-7 | NA | TRBV9 | CASSSRTGSDSYEQYF | TGTGCCAGCAGCTCCCGGACAGGGAGCGATTCTTACGAGCAGTACTTC
TRBD2 | TRBJ2-6 | NA | TRBV5-1 | CASGSGGSGANVLTF | TGCGCCAGCGGAAGCGGGGGGTCTGGGGCCAACGTCCTGACTTTC
NA | TRBJ2-1 | NA | TRBV12-3/TRBV12-4 | CASSLGTMNEQFF | TGTGCCAGCAGTTTAGGGACAATGAATGAGCAGTTCTTC
TRBD1 | TRBJ1-6 | many | TRBV19 | CASSGSGGMNSPLHF | TGTGCCAGTAGTGGGTCAGGGGGCATGAATTCACCCCTCCACTTT
NA | TRBJ1-1 | NA | TRBV5-4 | CASSYGRGNTEAFF | TGTGCCAGCTCCTACGGCAGGGGCAACACTGAAGCTTTCTTT
NA | TRBJ1-1 | NA | TRBV9 | CASGGPQGHTEAFF | TGTGCCAGCGGCGGTCCTCAGGGTCACACTGAAGCTTTCTTT
TRBD1 | TRBJ2-2 | NA | TRBV25-1 | CASSELPGQGHTGELFF | TGTGCCAGCAGTGAATTGCCAGGACAGGGCCACACCGGGGAGCTGTTTTTT
NA | TRBJ1-1 | NA | TRBV7-5 | CARSAAWDRGWGTEAFF | TGTGCCAGAAGCGCTGCCTGGGACAGGGGTTGGGGCACTGAAGCTTTCTTT
NA | TRBJ1-1 | NA | TRBV5-1 | CASSLDPQNTEAFF | TGCGCCAGCAGCTTGGATCCCCAGAACACTGAAGCTTTCTTT
TRBD2 | TRBJ2-5 | NA | TRBV7-2 | CASSYLAGQETQYF | TGTGCCAGCAGCTACCTAGCGGGCCAAGAGACCCAGTACTTC
NA | TRBJ2-2 | NA | TRBV7-8 | CASSSWGGLADHTGELFF | TGTGCCAGCAGCTCCTGGGGGGGGCTAGCCGATCACACCGGGGAGCTGTTTTTT
NA | TRBJ2-2 | once | TRBV7-9 | CASSFPGTGELFF | TGTGCCAGCAGCTTCCCCGGTACCGGGGAGCTGTTTTTT
NA | TRBJ1-5 | NA | TRBV4-1 | CASSPVGNQPQHF | TGCGCCAGCAGCCCTGTCGGCAATCAGCCCCAGCATTTT
TRBD1 | TRBJ1-6 | NA | TRBV5-6 | CASSRPDRVGSPLHF | TGTGCCAGCAGCCGCCCGGACAGGGTTGGTTCACCCCTCCACTTT
TRBD2 | TRBJ2-1 | NA | TRBV6-2/TRBV6-3 | CASSPGLAGEGSQFF | TGTGCCAGCAGCCCGGGACTAGCGGGAGAAGGGTCGCAGTTCTTC
TRBD2 | TRBJ2-1 | NA | TRBV3-1/TRBV3-2 | CASSRQGLAGGPSGRNEQFF | TGTGCCAGCAGCCGTCAAGGGCTAGCGGGAGGGCCGTCGGGTAGGAATGAGCAGTTCTTC
NA | TRBJ2-3 | NA | TRBV6-1 | CASSEARGTKDTQYF | TGTGCCAGCAGTGAAGCCAGGGGAACCAAAGATACGCAGTATTTT